This T cell receptor beta chain was sequenced for a study of T cell responses to AZD1222 COVID-19 vaccine. Details on this clone: Its target is not known.

General study results and limits: The donor cohort was predominantly white British with a female majority, and clonal diversity may have been underestimated.

There are 15 residues in the CDR3. Germline CDR1 reads SGHRS; CDR2 reads YFSETQ. V was pared by 2 bases and J by 5 bases, with 8 bases of the junction left unmatched. Repertoires were generated with immunoSEQ multiplex PCR, while TCRdb's copy carries only in-frame clones and drops some. The profile covers some 130,000 clones, with more than 85% appearing a single time and approximately 3% taken by the ten largest. The specimen comprised peripheral blood, sampled on day 0 of AZD1222 vaccination. The receptor comes from an adult in good health. V usage is TRBV5-1 and J usage is TRBJ2-7, with 9 bases identical to TRBD2. CDR3 bases: TGCGCCAGCAGCTTATACGGGCGGGAGGGCCACGAGCAGTACTTC. Its protein product is CASSLYGREGHEQYF.